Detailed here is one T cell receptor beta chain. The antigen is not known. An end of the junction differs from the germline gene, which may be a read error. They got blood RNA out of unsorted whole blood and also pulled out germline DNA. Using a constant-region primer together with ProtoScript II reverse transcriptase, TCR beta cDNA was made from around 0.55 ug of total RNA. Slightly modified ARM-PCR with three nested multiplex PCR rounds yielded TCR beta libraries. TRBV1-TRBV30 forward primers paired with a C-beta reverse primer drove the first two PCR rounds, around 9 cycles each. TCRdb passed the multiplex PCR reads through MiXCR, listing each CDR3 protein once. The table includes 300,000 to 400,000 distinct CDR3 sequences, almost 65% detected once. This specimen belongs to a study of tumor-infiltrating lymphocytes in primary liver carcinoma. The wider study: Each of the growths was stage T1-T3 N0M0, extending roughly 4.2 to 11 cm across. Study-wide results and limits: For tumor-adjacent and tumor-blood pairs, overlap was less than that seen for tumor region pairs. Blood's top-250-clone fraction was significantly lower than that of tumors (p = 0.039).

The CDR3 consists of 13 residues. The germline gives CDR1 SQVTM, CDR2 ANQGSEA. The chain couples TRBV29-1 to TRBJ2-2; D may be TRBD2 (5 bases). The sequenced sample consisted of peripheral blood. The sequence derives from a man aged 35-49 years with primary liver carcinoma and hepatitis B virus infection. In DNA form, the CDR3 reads TGTAGCGTATGCCTGGACTTCAACGGGGAGCTGTTTTTT. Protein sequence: CSVCLDFNGELFF.